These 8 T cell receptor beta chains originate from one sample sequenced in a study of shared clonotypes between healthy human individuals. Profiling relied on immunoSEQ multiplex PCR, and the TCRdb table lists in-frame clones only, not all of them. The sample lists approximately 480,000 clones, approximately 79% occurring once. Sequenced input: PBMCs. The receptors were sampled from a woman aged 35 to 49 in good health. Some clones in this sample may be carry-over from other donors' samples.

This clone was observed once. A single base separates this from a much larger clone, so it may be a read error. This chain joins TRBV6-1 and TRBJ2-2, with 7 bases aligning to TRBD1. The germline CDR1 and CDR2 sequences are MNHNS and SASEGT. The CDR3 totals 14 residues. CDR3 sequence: CASRSGQNAGELFF. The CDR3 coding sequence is TGTGCCAGCAGGTCGGGACAGAACGCCGGGGAGCTGTTTTTT.

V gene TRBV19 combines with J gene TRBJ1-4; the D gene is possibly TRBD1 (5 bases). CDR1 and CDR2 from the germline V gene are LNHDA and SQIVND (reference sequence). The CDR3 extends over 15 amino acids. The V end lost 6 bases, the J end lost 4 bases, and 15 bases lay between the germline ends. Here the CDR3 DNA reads TGTGCCAGTAGCATGGTGGGCAGGGATAATGAAAAACTGTTTTTT. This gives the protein CASSMVGRDNEKLFF.

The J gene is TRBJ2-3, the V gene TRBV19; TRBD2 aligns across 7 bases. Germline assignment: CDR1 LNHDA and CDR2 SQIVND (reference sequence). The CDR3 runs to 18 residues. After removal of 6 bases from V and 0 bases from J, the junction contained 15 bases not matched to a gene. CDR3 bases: TGTGCCAGTAGACAAACTCGAGCAGCGGGGACTAGCACAGATACGCAGTATTTT. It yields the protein CASRQTRAAGTSTDTQYF.

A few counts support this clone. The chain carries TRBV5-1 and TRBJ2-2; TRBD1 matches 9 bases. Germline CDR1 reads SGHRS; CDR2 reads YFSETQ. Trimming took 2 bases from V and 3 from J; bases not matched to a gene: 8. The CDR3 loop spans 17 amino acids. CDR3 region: CASSLQPWTGDTGELFF. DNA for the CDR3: TGCGCCAGCAGCTTACAACCGTGGACAGGGGACACCGGGGAGCTGTTTTTT.

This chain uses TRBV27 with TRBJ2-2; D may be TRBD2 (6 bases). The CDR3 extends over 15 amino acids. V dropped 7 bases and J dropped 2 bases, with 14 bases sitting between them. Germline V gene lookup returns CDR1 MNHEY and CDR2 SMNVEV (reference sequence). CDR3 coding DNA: TGTGCCAGCACCCCCTGGGGGGAAAACACCGGGGAGCTGTTTTTT. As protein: CASTPWGENTGELFF.

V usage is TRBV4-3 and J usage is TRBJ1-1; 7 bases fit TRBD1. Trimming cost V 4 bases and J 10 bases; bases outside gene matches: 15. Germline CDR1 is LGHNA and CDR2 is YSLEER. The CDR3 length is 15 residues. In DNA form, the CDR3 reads TGCGCCAGCAGCCCCGATGGGGTGACAGGGCGGGGAGCTTTCTTT. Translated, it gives CASSPDGVTGRGAFF.

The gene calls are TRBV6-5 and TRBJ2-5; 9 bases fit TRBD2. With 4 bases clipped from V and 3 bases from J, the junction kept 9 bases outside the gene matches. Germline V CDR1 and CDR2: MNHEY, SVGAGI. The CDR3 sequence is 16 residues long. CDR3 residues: CASSSPILAGKETQYF. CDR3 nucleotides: TGTGCCAGCAGTTCCCCCATCCTAGCGGGAAAAGAGACCCAGTACTTC.

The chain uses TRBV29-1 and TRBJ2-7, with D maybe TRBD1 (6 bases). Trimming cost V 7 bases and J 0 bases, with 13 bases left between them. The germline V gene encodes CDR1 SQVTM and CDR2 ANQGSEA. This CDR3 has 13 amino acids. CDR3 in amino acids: CSARTENSYEQYF. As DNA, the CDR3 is TGCAGCGCACGGACAGAAAACTCCTACGAGCAGTACTTC.